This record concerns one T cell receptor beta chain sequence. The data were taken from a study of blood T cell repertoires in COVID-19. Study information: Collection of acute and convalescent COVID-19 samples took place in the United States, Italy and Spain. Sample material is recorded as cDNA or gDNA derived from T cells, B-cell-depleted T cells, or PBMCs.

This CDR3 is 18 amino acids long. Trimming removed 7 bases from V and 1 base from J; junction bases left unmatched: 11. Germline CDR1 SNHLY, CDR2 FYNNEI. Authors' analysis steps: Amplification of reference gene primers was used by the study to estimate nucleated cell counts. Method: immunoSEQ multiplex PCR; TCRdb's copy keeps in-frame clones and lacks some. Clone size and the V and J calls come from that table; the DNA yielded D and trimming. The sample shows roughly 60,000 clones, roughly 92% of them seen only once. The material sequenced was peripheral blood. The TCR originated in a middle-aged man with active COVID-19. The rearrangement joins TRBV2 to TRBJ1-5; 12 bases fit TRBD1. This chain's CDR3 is CASTYRPGQGASNQPQHF. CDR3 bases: TGTGCCAGCACTTACCGACCGGGACAGGGGGCGAGCAATCAGCCCCAGCATTTT.